This TCR beta chain was captured in a study of molecular identifiers for immune sequencing clone quantification. Study-wide results and limits: Highly expanded clone sizes could be underestimated through barcode sharing by identical TCR molecules.

Concerning this clonotype itself: Its antigen is currently unknown.

Naive CD8 T cells were FACS-sorted by CD8+CD4-CCR7+CD45RA+ markers. TCRdb passed the PCR reads through MiXCR, listing each CDR3 protein once. The data show hundreds of thousands of distinct CDR3 sequences, over 20% seen once. The TCR comes from a human donor in good health. Some libraries in this study had Jurkat cell RNA spiked in. The sequenced sample was naive CD8+ T cells from blood, with Jurkat cell RNA spiked in. Subset indicated: FACS-sorted CD8+CD4-CCR7+CD45RA+ naive T cells.

CDR3 protein: CASSLVHGGTDTQYF. The DNA of the CDR3 is TGTGCCAGCAGCTTAGTACACGGGGGCACAGATACGCAGTATTTT. The chain recombines TRBV11-3 with TRBJ2-3, with a tentative D call TRBD2 (5 bases). V was pared by 1 base and J by 1 base, with 9 bases between. The CDR3 runs to 15 residues. In germline, CDR1 is SGHNT, CDR2 YENEEA.